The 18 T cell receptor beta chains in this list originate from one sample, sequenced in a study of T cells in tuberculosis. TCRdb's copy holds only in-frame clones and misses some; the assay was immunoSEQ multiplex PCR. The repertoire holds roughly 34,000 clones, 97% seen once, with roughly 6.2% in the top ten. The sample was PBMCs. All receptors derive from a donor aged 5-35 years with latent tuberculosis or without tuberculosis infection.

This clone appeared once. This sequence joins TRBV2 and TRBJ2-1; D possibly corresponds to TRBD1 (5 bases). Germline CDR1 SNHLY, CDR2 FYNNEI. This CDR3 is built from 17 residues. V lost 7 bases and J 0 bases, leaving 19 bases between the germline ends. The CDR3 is CASTSTWGSSSYNEQFF. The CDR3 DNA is TGTGCCAGCACCTCGACCTGGGGCTCCAGCTCCTACAATGAGCAGTTCTTC. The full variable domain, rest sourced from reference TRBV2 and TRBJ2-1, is EPEVTQTPSHQVTQMGQEVILRCVPISNHLYFYWYRQILGQKVEFLVSFYNNEISEKSEIFDDQFSVERPDGSNFTLKIRSTKLEDSAMYFCASTSTWGSSSYNEQFFGPGTRLTVL.

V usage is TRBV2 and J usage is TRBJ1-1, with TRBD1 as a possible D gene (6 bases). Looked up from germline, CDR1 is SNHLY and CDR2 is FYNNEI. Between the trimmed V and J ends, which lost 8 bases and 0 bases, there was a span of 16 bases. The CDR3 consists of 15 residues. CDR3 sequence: CASRRGGAMNTEAFF. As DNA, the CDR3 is TGTGCCAGCCGACGAGGGGGGGCAATGAACACTGAAGCTTTCTTT.

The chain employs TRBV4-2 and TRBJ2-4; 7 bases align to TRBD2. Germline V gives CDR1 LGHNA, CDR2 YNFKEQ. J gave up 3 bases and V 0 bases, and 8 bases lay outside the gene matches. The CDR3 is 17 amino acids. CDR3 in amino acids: CASSQDRGRVGKNIQYF. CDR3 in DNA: TGTGCCAGCAGCCAAGATCGCGGGAGAGTCGGCAAAAACATTCAGTACTTC.

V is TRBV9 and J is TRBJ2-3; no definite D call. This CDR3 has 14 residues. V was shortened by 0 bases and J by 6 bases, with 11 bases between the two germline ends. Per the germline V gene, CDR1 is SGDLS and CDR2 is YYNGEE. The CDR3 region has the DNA TGTGCCAGCAGCGTAGATCGACTCTGGGATACGCAGTATTTT. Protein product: CASSVDRLWDTQYF. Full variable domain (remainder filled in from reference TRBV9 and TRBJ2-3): DSGVTQTPKHLITATGQRVTLRCSPRSGDLSVYWYQQSLDQGLQFLIQYYNGEERAKGNILERFSAQQFPDLHSELNLSSLELGDSALYFCASSVDRLWDTQYFGPGTRLTVL.

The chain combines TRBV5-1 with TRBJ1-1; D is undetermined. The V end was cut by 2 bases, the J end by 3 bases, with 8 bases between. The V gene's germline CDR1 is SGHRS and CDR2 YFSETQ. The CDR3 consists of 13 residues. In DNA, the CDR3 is TGCGCCAGCAGCTTTGAACAGTACACTGAAGCTTTCTTT. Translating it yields CASSFEQYTEAFF.

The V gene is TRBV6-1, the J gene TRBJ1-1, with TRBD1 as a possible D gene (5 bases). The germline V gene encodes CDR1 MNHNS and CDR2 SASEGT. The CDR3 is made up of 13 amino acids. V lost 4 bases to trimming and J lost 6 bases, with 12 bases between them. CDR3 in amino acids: CASSGTGVSEAFF. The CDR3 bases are TGTGCCAGCAGTGGAACAGGCGTTTCTGAAGCTTTCTTT.

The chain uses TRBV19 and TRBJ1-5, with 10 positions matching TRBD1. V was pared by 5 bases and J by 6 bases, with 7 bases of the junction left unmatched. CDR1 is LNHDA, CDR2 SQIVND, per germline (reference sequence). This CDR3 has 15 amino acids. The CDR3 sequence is CASSRGTGAAQPQHF. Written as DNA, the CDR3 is TGTGCCAGTAGTCGCGGGACAGGGGCTGCTCAGCCCCAGCATTTT.

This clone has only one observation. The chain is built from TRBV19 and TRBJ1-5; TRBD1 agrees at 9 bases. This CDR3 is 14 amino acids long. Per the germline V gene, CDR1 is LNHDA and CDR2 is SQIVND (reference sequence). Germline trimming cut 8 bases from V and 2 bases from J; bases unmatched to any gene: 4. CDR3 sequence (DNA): TGTGCCAGTGGGACAGGGACTGGCAATCAGCCCCAGCATTTT. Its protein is CASGTGTGNQPQHF.

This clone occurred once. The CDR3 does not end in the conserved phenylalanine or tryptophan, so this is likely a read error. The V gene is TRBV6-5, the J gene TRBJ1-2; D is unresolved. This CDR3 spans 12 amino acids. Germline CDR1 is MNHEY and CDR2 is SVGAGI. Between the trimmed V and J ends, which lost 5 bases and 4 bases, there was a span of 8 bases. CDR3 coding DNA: TGTGCCAGCAGTCCCGACACCTATGGCTACACCCTC. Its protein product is CASSPDTYGYTL.

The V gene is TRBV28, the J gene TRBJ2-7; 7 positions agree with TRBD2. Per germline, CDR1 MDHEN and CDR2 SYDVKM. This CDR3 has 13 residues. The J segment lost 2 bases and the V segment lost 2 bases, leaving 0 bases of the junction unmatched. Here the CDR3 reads CASSLAGAYEQYF. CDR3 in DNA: TGTGCCAGCAGTTTAGCGGGAGCCTACGAGCAGTACTTC.

The CDR3 bases are TGTGCCAGCAGTCCATCCCTGGGGAGTCAGCCCCAGCATTTT. It codes for CASSPSLGSQPQHF. The chain employs TRBV28 and TRBJ1-5; D is ambiguous. The V and J ends lost 5 bases and 6 bases respectively, with 14 bases between them. There are 14 residues in the CDR3. Germline CDR1 is MDHEN and CDR2 is SYDVKM. The full variable domain, its missing parts supplied by reference TRBV28 and TRBJ1-5, is DVKVTQSSRYLVKRTGEKVFLECVQDMDHENMFWYRQDPGLGLRLIYFSYDVKMKEKGDIPEGYSVSREKKERFSLILESASTNQTSMYLCASSPSLGSQPQHFGDGTRLSIL.

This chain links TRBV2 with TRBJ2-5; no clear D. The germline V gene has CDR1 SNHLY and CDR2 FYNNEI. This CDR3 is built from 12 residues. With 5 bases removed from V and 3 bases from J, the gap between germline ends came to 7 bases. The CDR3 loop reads CASSPREETQYF. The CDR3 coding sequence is TGTGCCAGCAGTCCCCGGGAAGAGACCCAGTACTTC.

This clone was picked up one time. DNA for the CDR3: TGCGCCAGCAGCCAAGAGGGGGTGAGACTAGCGCAACACAATGAGCAGTTCTTC. Its translation is CASSQEGVRLAQHNEQFF. V is TRBV4-1 and J is TRBJ2-1, with TRBD2 identical over 8 bases. Per germline, CDR1 MGHRA and CDR2 YSYEKL. V lost 0 bases to trimming and J lost 5 bases; unmatched junction nucleotides: 12. The CDR3 has 18 residues.

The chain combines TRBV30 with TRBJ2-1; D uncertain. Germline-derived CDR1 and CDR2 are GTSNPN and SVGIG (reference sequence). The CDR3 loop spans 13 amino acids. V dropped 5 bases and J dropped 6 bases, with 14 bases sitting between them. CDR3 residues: CAWSFGLFNEQFF. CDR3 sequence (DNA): TGTGCCTGGTCCTTTGGGCTCTTCAATGAGCAGTTCTTC.

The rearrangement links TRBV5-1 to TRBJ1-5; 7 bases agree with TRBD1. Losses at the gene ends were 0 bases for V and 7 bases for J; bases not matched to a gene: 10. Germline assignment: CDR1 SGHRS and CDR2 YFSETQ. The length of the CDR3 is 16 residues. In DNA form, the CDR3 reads TGCGCCAGCAGCTTGGGGGACCACCAGGGGGGACAGCCCCAGCATTTT. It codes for CASSLGDHQGGQPQHF.

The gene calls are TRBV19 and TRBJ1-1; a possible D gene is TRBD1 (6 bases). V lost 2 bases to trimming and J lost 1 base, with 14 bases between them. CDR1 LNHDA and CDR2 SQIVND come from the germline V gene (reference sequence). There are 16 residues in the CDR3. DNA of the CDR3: TGTGCCAGTAGTATATTTTCAGGGGTCGGGAACACTGAAGCTTTCTTT. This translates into CASSIFSGVGNTEAFF.

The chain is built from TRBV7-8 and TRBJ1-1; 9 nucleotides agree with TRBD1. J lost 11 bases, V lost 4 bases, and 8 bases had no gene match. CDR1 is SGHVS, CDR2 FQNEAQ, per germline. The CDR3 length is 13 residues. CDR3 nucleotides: TGTGCCAGCAGCTCCAGGACAGGGGCTGGGGCTTTCTTT. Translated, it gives CASSSRTGAGAFF.

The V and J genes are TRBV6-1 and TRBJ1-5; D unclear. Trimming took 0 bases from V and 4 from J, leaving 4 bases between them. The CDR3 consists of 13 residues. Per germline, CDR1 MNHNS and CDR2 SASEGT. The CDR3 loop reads CASSEALNQPQHF. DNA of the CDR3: TGTGCCAGCAGTGAAGCACTTAATCAGCCCCAGCATTTT.